The 23 T cell receptor beta chains given below trace back to one sample, sequenced in a study of blood T cell repertoires in COVID-19. Sequenced by immunoSEQ multiplex PCR; TCRdb stores in-frame clones only, minus some. The profile shows approximately 250,000 clones, 86% of them singletons. The sequencing input was peripheral blood. Receptors were obtained from a woman in her seventies with COVID-19, enrolled during active disease.

This chain links TRBV4-2 with TRBJ2-7; 9 nucleotides agree with TRBD2. Germline assignment: CDR1 LGHNA and CDR2 YNFKEQ. The V gene end was trimmed by 0 bases and the J gene end by 2 bases; junction bases not matched to a gene: 5. This CDR3 is 16 amino acids long. CDR3 region: CASSQEGLAGTYEQYF. The CDR3 region has the DNA TGTGCCAGCAGCCAAGAGGGTCTAGCGGGGACCTACGAGCAGTACTTC.

The chain recombines TRBV6-5 with TRBJ1-1; D might be TRBD1 (5 bases). The germline V gene encodes CDR1 MNHEY and CDR2 SVGAGI. V was pared by 9 bases and J by 4 bases, with 21 bases between. CDR3 length: 15 residues. CDR3 in amino acids: CASLPPGSRATEAFF. CDR3 DNA sequence: TGTGCCAGTTTACCCCCAGGGTCAAGGGCCACTGAAGCTTTCTTT.

The rearrangement uses TRBV7-2 and TRBJ2-7; TRBD1 matches 7 bases. Losses at the gene ends were 4 bases for V and 2 bases for J; bases not matched to a gene: 5. Germline-derived CDR1 and CDR2 are SGHTA and FQGNSA. The CDR3 is 14 residues long. DNA of the CDR3: TGTGCCAGCAGCTCGGGACAGCATGCCTACGAGCAGTACTTC. This translates into CASSSGQHAYEQYF. Full variable domain (missing parts from reference TRBV7-2 and TRBJ2-7): GAGVSQSPSNKVTEKGKDVELRCDPISGHTALYWYRQSLGQGLEFLIYFQGNSAPDKSGLPSDRFSAERTGGSVSTLTIQRTQQEDSAVYLCASSSGQHAYEQYFGPGTRLTVT.

This clone was observed a single time. The V call is TRBV24-1, the J call TRBJ2-5, with a tentative D call TRBD1 (6 bases). Trimming shortened V by 5 bases and J by 1 base, and 10 bases separated the two germline ends. Germline V lookup: CDR1 KGHDR, CDR2 SFDVKD. This CDR3 contains 14 residues. The CDR3 bases are TGTGCCACCAGTGGGGGACACCTCCAAGAGACCCAGTACTTC. Encoded protein: CATSGGHLQETQYF.

The chain couples TRBV7-2 to TRBJ2-7; 9 bases are shared with TRBD2. CDR3 size: 17 residues. Per germline, CDR1 SGHTA and CDR2 FQGNSA. With V trimmed by 3 bases and J by 0 bases, 9 bases remained unmatched. CDR3 DNA: TGTGCCAGCAGCTTTGCCCGGGCGGGGGGGATCTCCTACGAGCAGTACTTC. This encodes CASSFARAGGISYEQYF.

The chain recombines TRBV5-1 with TRBJ2-7; the match to TRBD1 covers 8 bases. CDR1 and CDR2 from the germline V gene are SGHRS and YFSETQ. The J segment lost 7 bases and the V segment lost 2 bases, leaving 5 bases of the junction unmatched. The length of the CDR3 is 13 residues. The chain's CDR3 is CASSFGQGGEQYF. The DNA of the CDR3 is TGCGCCAGCAGCTTCGGACAGGGAGGAGAGCAGTACTTC.

The rearrangement links TRBV24-1 to TRBJ2-3; 7 positions match TRBD2. The CDR3 totals 17 residues. Germline V gene sequence: CDR1 KGHDR, CDR2 SFDVKD. Unmatched junction bases numbered 17, after V lost 4 bases and J lost 8 bases. Here the CDR3 reads CATSDSLSGVRTGTQYF. The CDR3 nucleotides are TGTGCCACCAGTGACTCCCTAAGCGGGGTCCGGACGGGTACGCAGTATTTT.

The chain carries TRBV9 and TRBJ1-6, with no clear D. This CDR3 has 17 amino acids. V lost 0 bases and J 7 bases, leaving 17 bases between the germline ends. Per germline, CDR1 SGDLS and CDR2 YYNGEE. The CDR3 is CASSVDLWETVNSPLHF. CDR3 DNA sequence: TGTGCCAGCAGCGTAGATCTTTGGGAGACCGTCAATTCACCCCTCCACTTT.

This chain connects TRBV11-2 to TRBJ2-7, with a weak D call TRBD1 (6 bases). CDR3 length: 14 amino acids. Trimming left V 4 bases short and J 3 bases short, with 13 bases between. Germline assignment: CDR1 SGHAT and CDR2 FQNNGV. The CDR3 region has the DNA TGTGCCAGCAGCTCCGGGACACCTAACTACGAGCAGTACTTC. Its protein is CASSSGTPNYEQYF.

V gene TRBV7-9 combines with J gene TRBJ1-4; 9 bases map to TRBD1. Germline V gives CDR1 SEHNR, CDR2 FQNEAQ (reference sequence). The CDR3 loop spans 15 amino acids. V lost 6 bases, J lost 6 bases, and 8 bases stayed unmatched. As DNA, the CDR3 is TGTGCCAGCAGGAACCCGGGACAGGGCGATGAAAAACTGTTTTTT. It encodes CASRNPGQGDEKLFF.

The chain uses TRBV10-1 and TRBJ1-1, with 7 bases identical to TRBD1. V shed 4 bases and J 8 bases; nucleotides not matched to a gene: 7. The CDR3 is 13 amino acids. Germline CDR1 and CDR2: WNHNN and SYGVQD (reference sequence). The CDR3 bases are TGCGCCAGCAGTGGACAGGGTGGATGGGAAGCTTTCTTT. This translates into CASSGQGGWEAFF.

This clone was detected once. In DNA form, the CDR3 reads TGCAGCGTCACGACAGGAGAGACCCAGTACTTC. It is translated as CSVTTGETQYF. V is TRBV29-1 and J is TRBJ2-5; TRBD1 is a possible D gene (6 bases). This CDR3 has 11 amino acids. With 6 bases removed from V and 4 bases from J, the gap between germline ends came to 9 bases. From germline, CDR1 is SQVTM and CDR2 ANQGSEA.

Only a few counts were recorded for this clone. The chain recombines TRBV15 with TRBJ1-5; 7 bases map to TRBD1. V lost 0 bases to trimming and J lost 2 bases; unmatched junction nucleotides: 1. CDR1 is LNHNV and CDR2 is YYDKDF in the germline V gene (reference sequence). This CDR3 region has 15 residues. The CDR3 nucleotides read TGTGCCACCAGCAGAGATGGGACAGGCAATCAGCCCCAGCATTTT. Translated: CATSRDGTGNQPQHF.

The chain combines TRBV4-3 with TRBJ2-3, with 9 bases identical to TRBD2. Germline V gene lookup returns CDR1 LGHNA and CDR2 YSLEER. J gave up 4 bases and V 5 bases, and 10 bases lay outside the gene matches. The length of the CDR3 is 16 residues. CDR3 DNA: TGCGCCAGCAGCTATGGCGTAGCGGGGGTCGCAGATACGCAGTATTTT. It specifies CASSYGVAGVADTQYF.

The chain carries TRBV5-1 and TRBJ1-2, with D unresolved. V was clipped by 2 bases and J by 0 bases, with 5 bases between them. Germline V gene sequence: CDR1 SGHRS, CDR2 YFSETQ. The CDR3 sequence is 13 residues long. The CDR3 spells CASSFQANYGYTF. In DNA, the CDR3 is TGCGCCAGCAGCTTTCAGGCTAACTATGGCTACACCTTC.

This chain joins TRBV12-3 or TRBV12-4 and TRBJ1-2; TRBD1 aligns across 8 bases. The CDR3 is 12 amino acids. V dropped 5 bases and J dropped 8; count of bases not matched to a gene: 4. In DNA form, the CDR3 reads TGTGCCAGCAGTATAGGACAGGGAGGCTACACCTTC. It codes for CASSIGQGGYTF.

This rearrangement joins TRBV6-1 to TRBJ2-3; perhaps TRBD1 as D (6 bases). The germline gives CDR1 MNHNS, CDR2 SASEGT. The length of the CDR3 is 16 residues. With 4 bases removed from V and 0 bases from J, the gap between germline ends came to 14 bases. CDR3 sequence: CASSARGGFSTDTQYF. CDR3 DNA sequence: TGTGCCAGCAGTGCCCGAGGGGGTTTTAGCACAGATACGCAGTATTTT.

V is TRBV9 and J is TRBJ2-3, with D perhaps TRBD1 (5 bases). Trimming stripped 2 bases from V and 5 bases from J, with 12 bases between. In germline, CDR1 is SGDLS, CDR2 YYNGEE. There are 14 residues in the CDR3. DNA of the CDR3: TGTGCCAGCAGCGTTGCAGGGTCCGAAGATACGCAGTATTTT. It codes for CASSVAGSEDTQYF.

The gene calls are TRBV5-1 and TRBJ1-1, with TRBD1 identical over 8 bases. V shed 4 bases, J shed 5 bases, and the junction held 7 bases outside the gene matches. CDR1 SGHRS and CDR2 YFSETQ come from the germline V gene. This CDR3 region has 14 residues. In DNA form, the CDR3 reads TGCGCCAGCAGCGTAGGACAGGGCTGGACTGAAGCTTTCTTT. Translated, it gives CASSVGQGWTEAFF. The full variable domain, completed using reference TRBV5-1 and TRBJ1-1, is KAGVTQTPRYLIKTRGQQVTLSCSPISGHRSVSWYQQTPGQGLQFLFEYFSETQRNKGNFPGRFSGRQFSNSRSEMNVSTLELGDSALYLCASSVGQGWTEAFFGQGTRLTVV.

The sample holds a few counts of this clone. The chain employs TRBV25-1 and TRBJ1-2, with D maybe TRBD1 (5 bases). The CDR3 loop spans 13 amino acids. Germline V gene lookup returns CDR1 MGHDK and CDR2 SYGVNS. The V and J ends lost 2 bases and 7 bases respectively, with 11 bases between them. This chain's CDR3 is CASSEARVGGYTF. In nucleotides, the CDR3 is TGTGCCAGCAGTGAAGCCAGGGTCGGTGGCTACACCTTC.

The rearrangement uses TRBV11-2 and TRBJ2-7; D gene unclear. CDR1 is SGHAT, CDR2 FQNNGV, per germline. V dropped 6 bases and J dropped 1 base, with 10 bases sitting between them. There are 13 residues in the CDR3. The CDR3 loop reads CASRIDGSYEQYF. CDR3 nucleotide sequence: TGTGCCAGCAGGATCGACGGGTCCTACGAGCAGTACTTC. The full variable domain, with the rest looked up from reference TRBV11-2 and TRBJ2-7, is EAGVAQSPRYKIIEKRQSVAFWCNPISGHATLYWYQQILGQGPKLLIQFQNNGVVDDSQLPKDRFSAERLKGVDSTLKIQPAKLEDSAVYLCASRIDGSYEQYFGPGTRLTVT.

The chain carries TRBV18 and TRBJ2-3; tentative D call: TRBD1 (6 bases). The V gene's germline CDR1 is KGHSH and CDR2 LQKENI. With 2 bases removed from V and 2 bases from J, the gap between germline ends came to 14 bases. CDR3 length equals 16 residues. As DNA, the CDR3 is TGTGCCAGCTCACCATATTCAAGACAGGCCACAGATACGCAGTATTTT. Translation gives CASSPYSRQATDTQYF.

This rearrangement joins TRBV19 to TRBJ2-4; tentatively, D is TRBD1 (6 bases). Germline-derived CDR1 and CDR2 are LNHDA and SQIVND (reference sequence). Trimming left V 0 bases short and J 7 bases short, with 25 bases between. The CDR3 extends over 19 amino acids. The CDR3 is CASSIEGRGLSLQRNIQYF. DNA for the CDR3: TGTGCCAGTAGTATAGAGGGCAGGGGCCTCTCCCTCCAAAGGAACATTCAGTACTTC.